The following is a T cell receptor (beta chain) sequence with its context. Its antigen is undetermined. These data are taken from a study of CD8+ T cells in alopecia areata. Across the whole study: Treated patients took oral tofacitinib at 5 to 10 mg twice daily. Study-wide findings and caveats: Scalp repertoires also include resident alphabeta T cells from normal skin.

Sampling of alopecia areata patients yielded lesional scalp punch biopsies as well as peripheral blood. CD4+ and CD8+ T cells were sorted from PBMCs stained for CD3, CD4 and CD8. Germline CDR1 MNHEY, CDR2 SMNVEV (reference sequence). Trimming took 4 bases from V and 10 from J, leaving 19 bases between them. The CDR3 length is 15 residues. Reverse transcription of extracted RNA yielded cDNA, which provided the sequencing template. This table comes from immunoSEQ multiplex PCR, and its TCRdb copy is limited to in-frame clones, with some not included. Here the sample spans around 200,000 clones, 50% to 70% being singletons.

The sample in question was CD4+ T cells sorted from blood, obtained at week 0. This clonotype was sampled from a human donor with alopecia areata. The chain recombines TRBV27 with TRBJ1-4, with D perhaps TRBD1 (6 bases). CDR3 in DNA: TGTGCCAGCAGTTCGCGAGGGACAAATACGGGAAAACTGTTTTTT. Encoded protein: CASSSRGTNTGKLFF.